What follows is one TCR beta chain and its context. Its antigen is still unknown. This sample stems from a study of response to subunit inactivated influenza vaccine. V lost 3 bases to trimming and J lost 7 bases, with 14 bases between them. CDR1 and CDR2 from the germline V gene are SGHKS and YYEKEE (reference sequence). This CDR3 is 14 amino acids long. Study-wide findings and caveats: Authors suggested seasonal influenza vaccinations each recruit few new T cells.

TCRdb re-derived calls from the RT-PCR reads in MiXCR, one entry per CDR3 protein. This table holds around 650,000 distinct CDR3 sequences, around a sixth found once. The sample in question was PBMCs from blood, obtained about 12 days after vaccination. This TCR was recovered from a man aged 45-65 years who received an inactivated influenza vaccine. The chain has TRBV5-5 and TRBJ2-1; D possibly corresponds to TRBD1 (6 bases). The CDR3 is CASSWDNNSNEQFF. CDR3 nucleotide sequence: TGTGCCAGCAGCTGGGACAATAACAGTAATGAGCAGTTCTTC. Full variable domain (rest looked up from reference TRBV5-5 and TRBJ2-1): DAGVTQSPTHLIKTRGQQVTLRCSPISGHKSVSWYQQVLGQGPQFIFQYYEKEERGRGNFPDRFSARQFPNYSSELNVNALLLGDSALYLCASSWDNNSNEQFFGPGTRLTVL.